This TCR beta chain derives from a study of control samples from healthy donors and cancer patients. Using immunoSEQ multiplex PCR, the repertoire was profiled, and TCRdb retains in-frame clones only, with some absent. The sample yields 85,000 to 95,000 clones, less than 90% seen once. Trimming took off 2 bases at V and 4 bases at J, with 9 bases between the two ends. The CDR3 is 14 amino acids. CDR1 is KGHDR, CDR2 SFDVKD, per germline. This TCR was sampled from a woman in her seventies in good health. Sequencing was carried out using blood. This chain uses TRBV24-1 with TRBJ2-3; D is unresolved. The CDR3 DNA reads as TGTGCCACCAGTGATTCCACCGTTGCAGATACGCAGTATTTT. It codes for CATSDSTVADTQYF.